Listed here are 29 T cell receptor beta chains from one sample, sequenced in a study of blood T cell repertoires in COVID-19. Profiling relied on immunoSEQ multiplex PCR, and the TCRdb table lists in-frame clones only, not all of them. The sample lists over 250,000 clones, approximately 85% occurring once. Sequenced material: peripheral blood. The source of these receptors is a woman in her twenties or thirties with acute or convalescent COVID-19.

The rearrangement links TRBV12-3 or TRBV12-4 to TRBJ1-5; no reliable D call. V dropped 9 bases and J dropped 5 bases, with 8 bases sitting between them. The CDR3 runs to 11 residues. The CDR3 coding sequence is TGTGCCAGTGGGCCTTATCAGCCCCAGCATTTT. Translating it yields CASGPYQPQHF.

The chain couples TRBV11-2 to TRBJ2-3, with TRBD2 matching 10 bases. The V gene's germline CDR1 is SGHAT and CDR2 FQNNGV. The CDR3 is 17 amino acids. V trimming: 5 bases; J trimming: 1 base; junction bases outside the gene matches: 9. The CDR3 nucleotides read TGTGCCAGCAGCCCCCGACTAGCGGGTACCGGCACAGATACGCAGTATTTT. Residues: CASSPRLAGTGTDTQYF. Full variable domain (outside the CDR3, taken from reference TRBV11-2 and TRBJ2-3): EAGVAQSPRYKIIEKRQSVAFWCNPISGHATLYWYQQILGQGPKLLIQFQNNGVVDDSQLPKDRFSAERLKGVDSTLKIQPAKLEDSAVYLCASSPRLAGTGTDTQYFGPGTRLTVL.

The rearrangement links TRBV6-5 to TRBJ2-3; TRBD1 agrees at 8 bases. The CDR3 runs 16 residues. V was clipped by 2 bases and J by 6 bases; unmatched bases: 10. CDR1 is MNHEY, CDR2 SVGAGI, per germline. CDR3 in amino acids: CASSYGPGGYLDTQYF. CDR3 sequence (DNA): TGTGCCAGCAGTTACGGTCCAGGGGGCTATTTGGATACGCAGTATTTT.

This clone occurred a few times. V usage is TRBV5-6 and J usage is TRBJ1-4, with a weak D call TRBD1 (5 bases). Germline loops: CDR1 SGHDT, CDR2 YYEEEE. V lost 0 bases and J 8 bases, leaving 20 bases between the germline ends. The CDR3 is 17 amino acids. CDR3 protein: CASSLGLWTLHGEKLFF. The CDR3 bases are TGTGCCAGCAGCTTGGGATTGTGGACATTACATGGGGAAAAACTGTTTTTT.

The chain recombines TRBV7-4 with TRBJ2-5, with a tentative D call TRBD2 (5 bases). The length of the CDR3 is 14 residues. Germline V lookup: CDR1 SGHVT, CDR2 SQSDAQ. V was shortened by 9 bases and J by 2 bases, with 16 bases between the two germline ends. The CDR3 DNA reads TGTGCCAGGAACGGACCGGGAACTCAAGAGACCCAGTACTTC. Its protein is CARNGPGTQETQYF. Using reference TRBV7-4 and TRBJ2-5 for the parts outside the CDR3, the full variable domain is GAGVSQSPRYKVAKRGRDVALRCDSISGHVTLYWYRQTLGQGSEVLTYSQSDAQRDKSGRPSGRFSAERPERSVSTLKIQRTEQGDSAVYLCARNGPGTQETQYFGPGTRLLVL.

The V and J genes are TRBV6-1 and TRBJ2-7, with TRBD1 matching 11 bases. V was clipped by 5 bases and J by 0 bases; unmatched bases: 12. Looked up from germline, CDR1 is MNHNS and CDR2 is SASEGT. There are 18 residues in the CDR3. CDR3 amino acids: CASSKEFAGTGGSYEQYF. The CDR3 region has the DNA TGTGCCAGCAGTAAAGAGTTCGCCGGGACAGGGGGCTCCTACGAGCAGTACTTC.

This clone was recorded only once. The rearrangement uses TRBV6-5 and TRBJ2-2, with 8 nucleotides matching TRBD2. V dropped 6 bases and J dropped 5; count of bases not matched to a gene: 5. This CDR3 comprises 14 residues. Looked up from germline, CDR1 is MNHEY and CDR2 is SVGAGI. The CDR3 DNA reads TGTGCCAGCAGCCGGGAGGGCCTTACCGGGGAGCTGTTTTTT. Residues: CASSREGLTGELFF.

The chain links TRBV7-2 to TRBJ1-2; possible D gene TRBD1, 5 bases. CDR1 and CDR2 from the germline V gene are SGHTA and FQGNSA. The V end was cut by 5 bases, the J end by 8 bases, with 18 bases between. The CDR3 has 14 residues. The CDR3 loop is CASSPGGVLGGYTF. Written as DNA, the CDR3 is TGTGCCAGCAGCCCGGGGGGGGTCCTCGGGGGCTACACCTTC.

The genes are TRBV27 and TRBJ2-7, with 9 nucleotides matching TRBD1. V was pared by 6 bases and J by 3 bases, with 9 bases of the junction left unmatched. Germline CDR1 is MNHEY and CDR2 is SMNVEV (reference sequence). CDR3 length: 15 amino acids. DNA of the CDR3: TGTGCCAGCAGACACTCGGGACAGGGATACTACGAGCAGTACTTC. As protein: CASRHSGQGYYEQYF.

The chain couples TRBV5-4 to TRBJ2-5; TRBD2 might be the D (5 bases). The V and J ends lost 4 bases and 0 bases respectively, with 13 bases between them. This CDR3 is built from 15 residues. CDR1 SGHNT and CDR2 YYREEE come from the germline V gene (reference sequence). CDR3 sequence (DNA): TGTGCCAGCAGCCCGGACTCTTGGTACCAAGAGACCCAGTACTTC. The encoded protein is CASSPDSWYQETQYF.

The CDR3 sequence: CATSDPRGAGGRNEQFF. The CDR3 DNA reads as TGTGCCACCAGTGACCCTCGAGGAGCGGGAGGTCGCAATGAGCAGTTCTTC. The genes are TRBV24-1 and TRBJ2-1; 9 bases fit TRBD2. V shed 4 bases, J shed 6 bases, and the junction held 12 bases outside the gene matches. Looked up from germline, CDR1 is KGHDR and CDR2 is SFDVKD. CDR3 size: 17 residues.

This rearrangement joins TRBV30 to TRBJ2-4; TRBD1 might be the D (5 bases). This CDR3 comprises 15 residues. V dropped 0 bases and J dropped 3 bases, with 12 bases sitting between them. CDR1 and CDR2 (germline): GTSNPN, SVGIG (reference sequence). The CDR3: CAWSVRGIGKNIQYF. Here the CDR3 DNA reads TGTGCCTGGAGTGTAAGGGGTATCGGCAAAAACATTCAGTACTTC.

V and J are TRBV19 and TRBJ2-1; D is uncertain. The CDR3 is 13 residues long. V gave up 4 bases and J gave up 5 bases, with 9 bases separating them. Per germline, CDR1 LNHDA and CDR2 SQIVND (reference sequence). The DNA for the CDR3 is TGTGCCAGTAGTACAAGACGGGACAATGAGCAGTTCTTC. It specifies CASSTRRDNEQFF.

This chain uses TRBV9 with TRBJ2-1; weak D call: TRBD2 (5 bases). This CDR3 comprises 16 residues. The germline gives CDR1 SGDLS, CDR2 YYNGEE. With 0 bases removed from V and 6 bases from J, the gap between germline ends came to 16 bases. The CDR3 sequence is CASSVALERPLNEQFF. CDR3 DNA sequence: TGTGCCAGCAGCGTAGCTTTGGAGCGGCCCCTCAATGAGCAGTTCTTC. The entire variable domain, with the rest obtained from reference TRBV9 and TRBJ2-1, is as follows: DSGVTQTPKHLITATGQRVTLRCSPRSGDLSVYWYQQSLDQGLQFLIQYYNGEERAKGNILERFSAQQFPDLHSELNLSSLELGDSALYFCASSVALERPLNEQFFGPGTRLTVL.

V and J are TRBV9 and TRBJ2-7, with TRBD2 as a possible D gene (5 bases). In germline, CDR1 is SGDLS, CDR2 YYNGEE. This CDR3 is built from 13 residues. Between the trimmed V and J ends, which lost 0 bases and 6 bases, there was a span of 10 bases. In DNA form, the CDR3 reads TGTGCCAGCAGCGTAGGATCAGGAGGCGAGCAGTACTTC. As protein: CASSVGSGGEQYF.

This clone occurred a few times. The chain uses TRBV9 and TRBJ2-1; 11 bases line up with TRBD2. The germline gives CDR1 SGDLS, CDR2 YYNGEE. This CDR3 has 15 residues. The V segment lost 4 bases and the J segment 6 bases; nucleotides outside the gene matches: 6. The CDR3 DNA reads as TGTGCCAGCAGCTTTACTAGCGGGAGTGGCAATGAGCAGTTCTTC. Its translation is CASSFTSGSGNEQFF.

This clone has more than one count but fewer than ten. The V and J genes are TRBV19 and TRBJ1-6; 8 nucleotides agree with TRBD1. Germline V gene sequence: CDR1 LNHDA, CDR2 SQIVND (reference sequence). The CDR3 sequence is 14 residues long. V lost 6 bases and J lost 9; bases outside the gene matches: 7. The CDR3: CASRLQGASSPLHF. DNA of the CDR3: TGTGCCAGTAGGCTGCAGGGGGCAAGTTCACCCCTCCACTTT.

Here the CDR3 DNA reads TGTGCCAGCAGTGAGCACAGGGGCGCCAAGCTAGACACCGGGGAGCTGTTTTTT. Residues: CASSEHRGAKLDTGELFF. The gene calls are TRBV25-1 and TRBJ2-2; 7 bases match TRBD1. The CDR3 has 18 residues. The J segment lost 3 bases and the V segment lost 3 bases, leaving 13 bases of the junction unmatched. CDR1 MGHDK and CDR2 SYGVNS come from the germline V gene.

The V gene is TRBV25-1, the J gene TRBJ2-7; 9 bases are shared with TRBD2. The CDR3 extends over 17 amino acids. Germline V gene data show CDR1 as MGHDK and CDR2 as SYGVNS. The ends lost 1 base at V and 7 bases at J; junction bases unmatched: 14. The CDR3 DNA reads as TGTGCCAGCAGTGAATCCTCTAAATTAGCGGGAGCCGGGGAGCAGTACTTC. Residues: CASSESSKLAGAGEQYF.

The chain couples TRBV19 to TRBJ2-7, with 10 bases matching TRBD2. The V segment lost 2 bases and the J segment 2 bases; nucleotides outside the gene matches: 0. The CDR3 spans 14 residues. Germline V CDR1 and CDR2: LNHDA, SQIVND (reference sequence). CDR3 DNA: TGTGCCAGTAGTATAACTAGCGGGACCTACGAGCAGTACTTC. The encoded protein is CASSITSGTYEQYF.

This clone has just a few counts. The genes are TRBV19 and TRBJ1-5; D gene uncertain. V gave up 0 bases and J gave up 5 bases, with 14 bases separating them. The V gene's germline CDR1 is LNHDA and CDR2 SQIVND (reference sequence). The CDR3 has 16 amino acids. CDR3 coding DNA: TGTGCCAGTAGTATAGACCCGGGTCTACGGGATCAGCCCCAGCATTTT. Encoded protein: CASSIDPGLRDQPQHF.

V gene TRBV7-2 combines with J gene TRBJ2-7; maybe TRBD1 (5 bases). Germline-derived CDR1 and CDR2 are SGHTA and FQGNSA. This CDR3 has 14 residues. V gave up 5 bases and J gave up 0 bases, with 11 bases separating them. As DNA, the CDR3 is TGTGCCAGCAGCCTCCAGGGTACCTCCTACGAGCAGTACTTC. It is translated as CASSLQGTSYEQYF. The whole variable domain, filled in from reference TRBV7-2 and TRBJ2-7, reads GAGVSQSPSNKVTEKGKDVELRCDPISGHTALYWYRQSLGQGLEFLIYFQGNSAPDKSGLPSDRFSAERTGGSVSTLTIQRTQQEDSAVYLCASSLQGTSYEQYFGPGTRLTVT.

This clone was seen only once. The V and J genes are TRBV5-4 and TRBJ2-7; 8 bases are shared with TRBD2. Looked up from germline, CDR1 is SGHNT and CDR2 is YYREEE (reference sequence). This CDR3 spans 13 amino acids. The junction had 3 bases not matched to a gene; V was cut back by 3 bases and J by 4 bases. The DNA of the CDR3 is TGTGCCAGCAGCTGGGGACTAGAGTACGAGCAGTACTTC. This sequence encodes CASSWGLEYEQYF.

The chain links TRBV2 to TRBJ1-4; tentatively, D is TRBD1 (5 bases). The ends were cut back, 0 bases at V and 6 bases at J, with 11 bases in the middle. This CDR3 has 15 residues. Germline V gene lookup returns CDR1 SNHLY and CDR2 FYNNEI. Here the CDR3 reads CASSEARGGYEKLFF. Written as DNA, the CDR3 is TGTGCCAGCAGTGAAGCCCGGGGGGGATATGAAAAACTGTTTTTT.

The rearrangement links TRBV29-1 to TRBJ2-1; TRBD2 agrees at 10 bases. The CDR3 totals 17 residues. Trimming cost V 6 bases and J 3 bases; bases outside gene matches: 14. Germline CDR1 reads SQVTM; CDR2 reads ANQGSEA. The CDR3 sequence is CSVEGHRGLANYNEQFF. CDR3 nucleotide sequence: TGCAGCGTCGAGGGTCATCGGGGACTAGCGAACTACAATGAGCAGTTCTTC.

The chain is built from TRBV10-2 and TRBJ1-1; D is perhaps TRBD1 (6 bases). Per germline, CDR1 WSHSY and CDR2 SAAADI. Trimming stripped 7 bases from V and 7 bases from J, with 16 bases between. This CDR3 region has 13 residues. The CDR3 is CASNLGGAREAFF. Written as DNA, the CDR3 is TGCGCCAGCAACTTAGGGGGGGCCCGTGAAGCTTTCTTT.

The chain combines TRBV5-6 with TRBJ2-5; 10 bases are a match to TRBD2. This CDR3 comprises 15 residues. Germline V CDR1 and CDR2: SGHDT, YYEEEE. J lost 0 bases, V lost 1 base, and 0 bases had no gene match. The CDR3 DNA sequence: TGTGCCAGCAGCTTGACTAGCGGGAACCAAGAGACCCAGTACTTC. Residues: CASSLTSGNQETQYF.

The J gene is TRBJ2-7, the V gene TRBV9; TRBD1 might be the D (6 bases). Germline loops: CDR1 SGDLS, CDR2 YYNGEE. The CDR3 consists of 16 residues. Between the trimmed V and J ends, which lost 4 bases and 5 bases, there was a span of 22 bases. This chain's CDR3 is CASSPPPGHRPHEQYF. The CDR3 DNA reads as TGTGCCAGCAGCCCACCACCGGGACACCGTCCCCACGAGCAGTACTTC.

This clone was found once. This chain links TRBV6-2 or TRBV6-3 with TRBJ1-1; 7 bases are a match to TRBD1. V was clipped by 5 bases and J by 1 base; unmatched bases: 7. CDR3 length equals 15 residues. Germline V lookup: CDR1 MNHEY, CDR2 SVGEGT. The CDR3 is CASSVDRARNTEAFF. The CDR3 DNA sequence: TGTGCCAGCAGTGTCGACAGGGCCCGGAACACTGAAGCTTTCTTT.